The clone carrying this TCR beta chain was detected ten times or more. Its antigen is currently unknown. Molecular barcoded adaptors covering alpha/delta and beta/gamma chains were used on roughly 400 ng RNA. TCRdb fed the reads into MiXCR, producing one record per CDR3 protein. The sample has around 60,000 distinct CDR3 sequences, nearly 20% seen once; the top ten hold over 12%. Sampling of bone marrow took place during active disease in every patient. The data are from a study of read filtering for tumor transcriptome and immune sequencing. Study at large: Mean patient age was 65.9 years, range roughly 45 to 85; some 17 male, around 14 female.

The germline CDR1 and CDR2 sequences are LNHDA and SQIVND (reference sequence). The CDR3 sequence is 14 residues long. Trimming shortened V by 2 bases and J by 0 bases, and 8 bases separated the two germline ends. Notes on the study in general: Correlation between methods rose after single-read clonotypes were removed. Even smaller IR-seq throughput identified most shared clonotypes.

Sequencing used a population of CD138-negative cells sorted from bone marrow. J is TRBJ2-7 and V is TRBV19, with TRBD1 as a possible D gene (6 bases). The TCR was taken from a donor at least 40 years old with multiple myeloma. CDR3 residues: CASSIRDNSYEQYF. CDR3 sequence (DNA): TGTGCCAGTAGTATAAGGGACAACTCCTACGAGCAGTACTTC.